This T cell receptor beta chain was found in a study of blood T cell repertoires in COVID-19. Study overall: Collection of acute and convalescent COVID-19 samples took place in the United States, Italy and Spain.

Assay: immunoSEQ multiplex PCR; the TCRdb copy retains only in-frame clones and omits some. This sample carries around 87,000 clones, approximately 90% of them seen once, and the ten largest clones take under 10%. The CDR3 extends over 14 amino acids. Germline V gives CDR1 SGHTA, CDR2 FQGNSA. V was trimmed by 5 bases and J by 3 bases, leaving 10 bases between them. Sequencing input: peripheral blood. The receptor was isolated from a man aged 45-65 years with acute or convalescent COVID-19. The chain recombines TRBV7-2 with TRBJ1-4, with TRBD1 as a possible D gene (6 bases). The CDR3 nucleotides read TGTGCCAGCAGCCAGGACAGACCTAATGAAAAACTGTTTTTT. Translating it yields CASSQDRPNEKLFF.